One T cell receptor beta chain is described in this entry. Its antigen is not known. This sample was included in a study of beta chain features in type 1 diabetes. General study points: Junctions at VDJ sites from type 1 diabetes patients had fewer insertions and more deletions. Shorter TCRB CDR3s, moderately but significantly so, marked every one of the four CD4+ subsets in Type 1 diabetes patients. Any role of HLA type in TCRB rearrangement remained unresolved here. PCR might favor shorter templates, but any such skew would affect patients and controls equally.

Investigators reverse transcribed all isolated RNA, so they sequenced expressed TCRB transcripts. TCRdb's table, derived via immunoSEQ multiplex PCR, lists solely in-frame clones and lacks some. The sample holds approximately 170,000 clones, around 63% seen once. Once sorted, every population was more than 95% pure. CDR3 length equals 15 residues. V was shortened by 2 bases and J by 2 bases, with 13 bases between the two germline ends. The sample taken for sequencing was naive CD4+ T cells from blood. This TCR was sampled from a man aged 25-40 years with type 1 diabetes. The chain is built from TRBV23-1 and TRBJ2-7, with TRBD2 as a possible D gene (6 bases). TRBV23-1 is classed as an ORF, of uncertain function. The CDR3 bases are TGCGCCAGCAGTCAAGCGGGACGGAGCCCCTACGAGCAGTACTTC. It yields the protein CASSQAGRSPYEQYF.